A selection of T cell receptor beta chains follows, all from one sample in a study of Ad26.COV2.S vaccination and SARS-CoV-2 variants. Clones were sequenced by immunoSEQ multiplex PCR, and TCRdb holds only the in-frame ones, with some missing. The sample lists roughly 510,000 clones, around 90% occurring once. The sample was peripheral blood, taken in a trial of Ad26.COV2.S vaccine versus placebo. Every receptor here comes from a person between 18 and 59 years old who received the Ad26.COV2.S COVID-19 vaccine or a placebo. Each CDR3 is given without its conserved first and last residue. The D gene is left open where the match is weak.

CDR3: ASSGADNSPLH; D: NA; V: TRBV2
CDR3: ASSIGQGEGDEQF; D: TRBD1; V: TRBV7-2
CDR3: ASSLDVGRGTLRGQY; D: NA; V: TRBV5-4
CDR3: ASSLGGTSGANVLT; D: NA; V: TRBV5-4
CDR3: ASRGQSTGELF; D: TRBD1; V: TRBV6-4
CDR3: ASSQRDRTNEKLF; D: TRBD1; V: TRBV4-1
CDR3: ASSSGTSGPFNIQY; D: TRBD2; V: TRBV7-2
CDR3: ASSRQGGSNQPQH; D: TRBD1; V: TRBV28
CDR3: ASSARTVTTGELF; D: NA; V: TRBV9
CDR3: ASSSHRGLGYGYT; D: TRBD1; V: TRBV28
CDR3: ATAGDMNTEAF; D: NA; V: TRBV10-3
CDR3: ASSEDSSYNSPLH; D: NA; V: TRBV19